This entry features one TCR beta chain sequence. Next came a second PCR, run for about 6 to 11 cycles, which used a sample-barcoded 5' primer along with a J-beta primer mix. One entry per CDR3 protein, called by TCRdb with MiXCR from the 5' RACE reads. Of 1,500,000 or so distinct CDR3 sequences listed, approximately 60% were seen once; the top ten hold 6.5% to 8%. The data originate from a study of blood T cells in healthy people across ages. In germline, CDR1 is DFQATT, CDR2 SNEGSKA (reference sequence). This CDR3 is 16 amino acids long. J was trimmed by 2 bases and V by 1 base; bases with no gene match: 5.

Sample: blood. This receptor was identified in a man younger than 30 in good health. The chain links TRBV20-1 to TRBJ2-2, with 9 bases aligning to TRBD2. CDR3 bases: TGCAGTGCTAGAGTCCTAGCGGGGTTCAACACCGGGGAGCTGTTTTTT. Translated, it gives CSARVLAGFNTGELFF.